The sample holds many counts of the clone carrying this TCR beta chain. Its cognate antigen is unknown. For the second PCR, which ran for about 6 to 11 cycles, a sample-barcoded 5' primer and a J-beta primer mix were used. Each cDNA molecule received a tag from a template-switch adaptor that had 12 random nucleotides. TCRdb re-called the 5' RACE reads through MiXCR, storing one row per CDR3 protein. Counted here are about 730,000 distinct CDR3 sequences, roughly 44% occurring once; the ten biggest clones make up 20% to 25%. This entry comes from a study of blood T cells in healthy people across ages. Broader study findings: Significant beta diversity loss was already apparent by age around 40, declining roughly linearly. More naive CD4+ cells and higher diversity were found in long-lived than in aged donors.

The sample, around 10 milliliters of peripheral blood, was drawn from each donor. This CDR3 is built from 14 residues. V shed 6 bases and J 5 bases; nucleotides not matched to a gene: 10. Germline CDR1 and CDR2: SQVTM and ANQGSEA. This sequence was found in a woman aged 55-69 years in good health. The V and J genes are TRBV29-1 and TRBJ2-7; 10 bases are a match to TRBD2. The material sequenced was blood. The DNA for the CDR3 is TGCAGCGTAAGTGGAGCGGGAGGGCCAAACGAGCAGTACTTC. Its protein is CSVSGAGGPNEQYF.